The 11 T cell receptor beta chains in this list originate from one sample, sequenced in a study of T cells in Graves' hyperthyroidism and ophthalmopathy. Amplification of TCR beta CDR3 regions used RNA as the template. First-round RT-PCR of the TCR CDR3 relied on the HTBI primer set. Each CDR3 protein is one row after TCRdb ran MiXCR on the multiplex PCR reads. The sample holds 400,000 or so distinct CDR3 sequences, around 15% seen once. Sample: blood. Receptor source: an older woman with Graves' ophthalmopathy.

This clonotype was seen a handful of times. V gene TRBV7-9 combines with J gene TRBJ1-2, with D uncertain. This CDR3 is 15 amino acids long. Germline assignment: CDR1 SEHNR and CDR2 FQNEAQ (reference sequence). Trimming removed 6 bases from V and 4 bases from J, with 18 bases in between. CDR3 in DNA: TGTGCCAGCAGTCCTAAAAACCCCGTCCTCTATGGCTACACCTTC. Protein product: CASSPKNPVLYGYTF.

The chain employs TRBV5-1 and TRBJ1-1; D gene unclear. This CDR3 is built from 14 residues. V was trimmed by 0 bases and J by 3 bases, leaving 9 bases between them. Per germline, CDR1 SGHRS and CDR2 YFSETQ. The CDR3 sequence is CASSLESGYTEAFF. For the CDR3, the DNA is TGCGCCAGCAGCTTGGAGTCCGGATACACTGAAGCTTTCTTT.

Ten or more counts support this clonotype. This rearrangement joins TRBV7-9 to TRBJ2-3; a possible D gene is TRBD1 (5 bases). The CDR3 length is 15 residues. Trimming took 1 base from V and 2 from J, leaving 10 bases between them. In germline, CDR1 is SEHNR, CDR2 FQNEAQ (reference sequence). CDR3: CASSLGRALTDTQYF. DNA for the CDR3: TGTGCCAGCAGCTTAGGCAGGGCGCTCACAGATACGCAGTATTTT.

Notes on this clonotype: A much larger clone sits a single nucleotide away, making a read error possible. The chain combines TRBV5-1 with TRBJ2-2, with a possible D match to TRBD1 (5 bases). Per the germline V gene, CDR1 is SGHRS and CDR2 is YFSETQ. V dropped 0 bases and J dropped 1 base, with 7 bases sitting between them. The CDR3 consists of 15 residues. The CDR3 coding sequence is TGCGCCAGCAGCTTGGGACAGCTGAACACCGGGGAGCTGTTTTTT. Amino acid sequence: CASSLGQLNTGELFF.

This clonotype was seen more than once but under ten times. Compared with germline, one end of the junction differs, possibly owing to a read error. The rearrangement links TRBV7-9 to TRBJ2-5, with a weak D call TRBD2 (6 bases). Germline V gene sequence: CDR1 SEHNR, CDR2 FQNEAQ (reference sequence). CDR3 length: 12 residues. The CDR3 is CASSLGPGDKDF. As DNA, the CDR3 is TGTGCCAGCAGCTTAGGACCGGGAGATAAAGACTTC. Together with reference TRBV7-9 and TRBJ2-5, the CDR3 gives the full variable domain: DTGVSQNPRHKITKRGQNVTFRCDPISEHNRLYWYRQTLGQGPEFLTYFQNEAQLEKSRLLSDRFSAERPKGSFSTLEIQRTEQGDSAMYLCASSLGPGDKDFGPGTRLLVL.

The CDR3 here is CASNPPQAGVTGELFF. CDR3 sequence (DNA): TGTGCCAGCAACCCCCCCCAGGCAGGGGTCACCGGGGAGCTGTTTTTT. The rearrangement joins TRBV28 to TRBJ2-2; a possible D gene is TRBD1 (6 bases). V was trimmed by 7 bases and J by 4 bases, leaving 19 bases between them. The length of the CDR3 is 16 residues. CDR1 MDHEN and CDR2 SYDVKM come from the germline V gene.

This clonotype was recorded many times. The chain is built from TRBV28 and TRBJ1-1, with unresolved D. The V end was cut by 3 bases, the J end by 5 bases, with 10 bases between. The CDR3 contains 13 residues. CDR1 and CDR2 (germline): MDHEN, SYDVKM. The CDR3 DNA reads as TGTGCCAGCAGTTTTGGGAAGATGACTGAAGCTTTCTTT. Its protein product is CASSFGKMTEAFF.

The V and J genes are TRBV6-2 or TRBV6-3 and TRBJ2-7; D ambiguous. The ends were cut back, 2 bases at V and 0 bases at J, with 11 bases in the middle. The germline gives CDR1 MNHEY, CDR2 SVGEGT. This CDR3 is built from 15 residues. The CDR3 DNA sequence: TGTGCCAGCAGTTACGGCAGCGCCGACTCCTACGAGCAGTACTTC. Its translation: CASSYGSADSYEQYF.

This clonotype has a count of ten or more. This sequence joins TRBV7-6 and TRBJ2-1; a possible D gene is TRBD2 (6 bases). Germline lookup yields CDR1 SGHVS and CDR2 FNYEAQ. V gave up 1 base and J gave up 6 bases, with 13 bases separating them. The length of the CDR3 is 15 residues. This chain's CDR3 is CASSLEAGPRNEQFF. CDR3 bases: TGTGCCAGCAGCTTAGAAGCGGGTCCACGCAATGAGCAGTTCTTC.

Many counts were recorded for this clonotype. The chain recombines TRBV20-1 with TRBJ2-1, with 12 bases lining up with TRBD2. This CDR3 has 15 amino acids. The V gene end was trimmed by 5 bases and the J gene end by 2 bases; junction bases not matched to a gene: 4. CDR1 is DFQATT and CDR2 is SNEGSKA in the germline V gene (reference sequence). The CDR3 region has the DNA TGCAGTGCTCGACTAGCGGGAGACCCCTACAATGAGCAGTTCTTC. Translated, it gives CSARLAGDPYNEQFF.

This clonotype was counted at least ten times. The chain recombines TRBV28 with TRBJ2-5; TRBD2 matches 7 bases. The CDR3 runs to 16 residues. Germline V gives CDR1 MDHEN, CDR2 SYDVKM. Trimming took 5 bases from V and 5 from J; bases not matched to a gene: 14. The CDR3 DNA is TGTGCCAGCAGTCCCTCACCCCGCGGGAGCTCGGAGACCCAGTACTTC. Its translation: CASSPSPRGSSETQYF. Based on the CDR3 plus reference TRBV28 and TRBJ2-5, the full variable domain is DVKVTQSSRYLVKRTGEKVFLECVQDMDHENMFWYRQDPGLGLRLIYFSYDVKMKEKGDIPEGYSVSREKKERFSLILESASTNQTSMYLCASSPSPRGSSETQYFGPGTRLLVL.